The present T cell receptor (beta chain) was sequenced within a study of blood T cell repertoires in COVID-19. Study as a whole: PBMCs, B-cell-depleted T cells, or T cells provided the cDNA or gDNA that made up the material.

The germline CDR1 and CDR2 sequences are MNHEY and SVGEGT. V gave up 5 bases and J gave up 6 bases; unmatched junction bases: 6. This CDR3 region has 13 residues. Study processing details: Estimates of nucleated cell counts were drawn from the amplification of reference gene primers. Measured with immunoSEQ multiplex PCR; TCRdb has only the in-frame clones, and not every one. The V and J calls and clone size were taken over from that table, and D and trimming were inferred from the DNA. The data show 140,000 to 150,000 clones, roughly 86% seen once. Specimen: peripheral blood. The rearrangement uses TRBV6-2 or TRBV6-3 and TRBJ1-2; 7 positions match TRBD1. The receptor was isolated from a human donor in a cohort sampled during active COVID-19. The CDR3 DNA is TGTGCCAGCAGTGACAGGGCCGTAAATGGCTACACCTTC. Its translation is CASSDRAVNGYTF.